Listed here is a single T cell receptor beta chain. This entry belongs to a study of T cell responses to AZD1222 COVID-19 vaccine. Measured with immunoSEQ multiplex PCR; TCRdb has only the in-frame clones, and not every one. This table holds 90,000 to 150,000 clones, about nine tenths found once. The specimen comprised peripheral blood, sampled 28 days after the second AZD1222 dose. The TCR sequence derives from an adult who received the AZD1222 COVID-19 vaccine.

CDR3 sequence (DNA): TGCAGCGTTGGGGATTATAACTATGGCTACACCTTC. Translating gives CSVGDYNYGYTF. The chain employs TRBV29-1 and TRBJ1-2, with no clear D. Germline assignment: CDR1 SQVTM and CDR2 ANQGSEA. Trimming took off 4 bases at V and 1 base at J, with 7 bases between the two ends. This CDR3 spans 12 amino acids.